The clone carrying this T cell receptor beta chain was seen only a few times. Its matching antigen is unknown. The sample belongs to a study of beta chain features in type 1 diabetes. Overall study: In age, gender and cell yields, patients were similar to healthy donors. Sorted cells examined across all samples numbered 107,917,701.

Expressed TCRB transcripts were sequenced because the isolated RNA had all been reverse transcribed beforehand. The method was immunoSEQ multiplex PCR; TCRdb's version includes in-frame clones alone and lacks a portion of them. Found here are about 340,000 clones, approximately 13% of them singletons; the top ten hold roughly 0.015%. The ends were cut back, 5 bases at V and 5 bases at J, with 12 bases in the middle. The CDR3 has 14 amino acids. Germline V gene sequence: CDR1 PRHDT, CDR2 FYEKMQ (reference sequence). A sort by CD45RO/CCR7/CD25/CD127/CD95/CD27 yielded CD4+ naive, central memory, regulatory and stem cell-like memory cells. Study outcomes and limitations: A moderate, significant TCRB CDR3 shortening appeared in type 1 diabetes across four CD4+ subsets. Whether TCRB rearrangement is influenced by HLA type was left unresolved in this analysis.

The sequenced material came from naive CD4+ T cells from blood. The source is a woman aged 18-29 years with type 1 diabetes. The J gene is TRBJ2-2, the V gene TRBV13, with D unresolved. CDR3 residues: CASSPRLFTGELFF. The CDR3 region has the DNA TGTGCCAGCAGCCCGAGACTCTTTACCGGGGAGCTGTTTTTT.